One and the same sample provided the 23 T cell receptor beta chains below, sequenced in a study of blood T cell repertoires in COVID-19. This table comes from immunoSEQ multiplex PCR, and its TCRdb copy is limited to in-frame clones, with some not included. The sample lists a few hundred thousand clones; 70% to 90% were seen once. The sample taken for sequencing was peripheral blood. All receptors derive from a man aged 18 to 29 who had recovered from COVID-19.

The chain employs TRBV15 and TRBJ2-1; D is perhaps TRBD2 (6 bases). The CDR3 spans 15 residues. The V end lost 1 base, the J end lost 2 bases, and 9 bases lay between the germline ends. CDR1 is LNHNV, CDR2 YYDKDF, per germline (reference sequence). The CDR3 sequence: CATSRVGGPYNEQFF. CDR3 nucleotides: TGTGCCACCAGCAGAGTGGGAGGACCCTACAATGAGCAGTTCTTC.

This rearrangement joins TRBV6-5 to TRBJ1-2, with no clear D. Trimming pared 0 bases from V and 4 bases from J, leaving 9 bases between. The CDR3 covers 14 residues. CDR1 and CDR2 (germline): MNHEY, SVGAGI. CDR3 in amino acids: CASSYSRRSYGYTF. The CDR3 nucleotides read TGTGCCAGCAGTTACTCGAGGCGATCCTATGGCTACACCTTC.

This chain connects TRBV27 to TRBJ2-1, with TRBD1 identical over 7 bases. Per the germline V gene, CDR1 is MNHEY and CDR2 is SMNVEV (reference sequence). This CDR3 has 15 amino acids. The ends lost 6 bases at V and 7 bases at J; junction bases unmatched: 12. The CDR3 spells CASRSPGTDNNEQFF. The CDR3 coding sequence is TGTGCCAGCAGATCCCCCGGGACAGACAATAATGAGCAGTTCTTC.

This clone was observed a handful of times. This rearrangement joins TRBV6-5 to TRBJ2-7; TRBD2 matches 11 bases. The CDR3 runs to 15 residues. Germline V gene lookup returns CDR1 MNHEY and CDR2 SVGAGI. V lost 7 bases and J lost 0; bases outside the gene matches: 5. CDR3 DNA: TGTGCCAGCAAAACTAGCGGGGGCAACTCCTACGAGCAGTACTTC. It translates to CASKTSGGNSYEQYF.

J is TRBJ1-1 and V is TRBV19, with 8 bases identical to TRBD1. CDR3 length: 15 residues. The V and J ends lost 5 bases and 1 base, in that order; junction bases with no gene match: 6. The germline CDR1 and CDR2 sequences are LNHDA and SQIVND (reference sequence). Here the CDR3 DNA reads TGTGCCAGTAGTGCGGGGACAGGACGGAACACTGAAGCTTTCTTT. Residues: CASSAGTGRNTEAFF.

The chain uses TRBV5-1 and TRBJ2-1, with 8 bases fitting TRBD1. V trimming: 4 bases; J trimming: 7 bases; junction bases outside the gene matches: 10. Germline CDR1 SGHRS, CDR2 YFSETQ. The CDR3 runs 15 residues. DNA of the CDR3: TGCGCCAGCAGCACCGGACTCGACAGGGGAAATGAGCAGTTCTTC. This sequence encodes CASSTGLDRGNEQFF.

The chain links TRBV6-5 to TRBJ1-2; 7 bases are shared with TRBD1. The CDR3 contains 15 residues. The V segment lost 0 bases and the J segment 5 bases; nucleotides outside the gene matches: 6. CDR1 MNHEY and CDR2 SVGAGI come from the germline V gene. CDR3 sequence: CASSYSGGSAYGYTF. CDR3 nucleotides: TGTGCCAGCAGTTACTCAGGGGGCAGTGCTTATGGCTACACCTTC.

The chain carries TRBV11-2 and TRBJ1-2; TRBD1 matches at 9 bases. With V trimmed by 3 bases and J by 5 bases, 10 bases remained unmatched. Germline V gene lookup returns CDR1 SGHAT and CDR2 FQNNGV. This CDR3 spans 16 amino acids. CDR3: CASSLVPGQGMYGYTF. The CDR3 nucleotides read TGTGCCAGCAGCTTGGTACCGGGACAGGGAATGTATGGCTACACCTTC.

The rearrangement links TRBV5-8 to TRBJ2-1; D is possibly TRBD1 (6 bases). Germline CDR1 reads SGHTS; CDR2 reads YDEGEE. The CDR3 runs 14 residues. Trimming stripped 2 bases from V and 5 bases from J, with 11 bases between. The CDR3 bases are TGTGCCAGCAGCTTTAACAGGGTGAACAATGAGCAGTTCTTC. This translates into CASSFNRVNNEQFF.

The V call is TRBV12-5, the J call TRBJ2-1; D unclear. Germline V gene data show CDR1 as LGHNT and CDR2 as FRNRAP. The length of the CDR3 is 12 residues. V was trimmed by 0 bases and J by 8 bases, leaving 5 bases between them. In DNA form, the CDR3 reads TGTGCTAGTGGTTTGGTCGGTCATGAGCAGTTCTTC. It is translated as CASGLVGHEQFF.

This chain uses TRBV27 with TRBJ2-7; D perhaps matches TRBD1 (6 bases). CDR1 is MNHEY and CDR2 is SMNVEV in the germline V gene (reference sequence). Trimming removed 6 bases at V and 0 bases at J, with 9 bases between. CDR3 length: 13 residues. This CDR3 reads CASRTGASYEQYF. The CDR3 DNA reads TGTGCCAGCAGGACAGGAGCCTCCTACGAGCAGTACTTC.

V usage is TRBV19 and J usage is TRBJ2-7, with 8 bases identical to TRBD1. In germline, CDR1 is LNHDA, CDR2 SQIVND (reference sequence). The CDR3 spans 13 residues. The J segment lost 7 bases and the V segment lost 10 bases, leaving 12 bases of the junction unmatched. The CDR3 protein is CAISRGRLEEQYF. Written as DNA, the CDR3 is TGTGCCATATCCAGGGGGCGCCTTGAGGAGCAGTACTTC.

V usage is TRBV6-5 and J usage is TRBJ1-2; 7 positions match TRBD1. The CDR3 consists of 13 residues. V was clipped by 5 bases and J by 5 bases; unmatched bases: 5. The germline gives CDR1 MNHEY, CDR2 SVGAGI. The CDR3 spells CASSPGGGYGYTF. The CDR3 DNA follows: TGTGCCAGCAGTCCAGGGGGTGGGTATGGCTACACCTTC.

The CDR3 reads CAIRSGDGEAFF. The CDR3 nucleotides are TGTGCCATCAGGTCAGGGGATGGTGAAGCTTTCTTT. The rearrangement links TRBV10-3 to TRBJ1-1; D possibly corresponds to TRBD1 (6 bases). The CDR3 loop spans 12 amino acids. The V and J ends lost 6 bases and 7 bases respectively, with 12 bases between them. The germline gives CDR1 ENHRY, CDR2 SYGVKD.

The genes are TRBV6-6 and TRBJ1-2, with 11 bases aligning to TRBD1. The germline gives CDR1 MNHNY, CDR2 SVGAGI (reference sequence). V dropped 7 bases and J dropped 4; count of bases not matched to a gene: 14. The CDR3 contains 17 residues. The CDR3 nucleotides read TGTGCCAGCATTCCATCTACCGGACAGGGGGCCTTCTATGGCTACACCTTC. Its protein is CASIPSTGQGAFYGYTF.

The rearrangement links TRBV6-5 to TRBJ1-1; D might be TRBD1 (5 bases). V was pared by 2 bases and J by 11 bases, with 12 bases between. Germline lookup yields CDR1 MNHEY and CDR2 SVGAGI. The CDR3 has 12 amino acids. For the CDR3, the DNA is TGTGCCAGCAGTTACAACGGGGGTGATGCTTTCTTT. Protein sequence: CASSYNGGDAFF.

The chain couples TRBV5-1 to TRBJ2-7, with 9 positions matching TRBD1. Looked up from germline, CDR1 is SGHRS and CDR2 is YFSETQ. The CDR3 has 18 residues. With V trimmed by 1 base and J by 0 bases, 11 bases remained unmatched. CDR3 loop: CASSLQTGGFDSSYEQYF. CDR3 nucleotides: TGCGCCAGCAGCTTGCAAACAGGGGGCTTCGATAGCTCCTACGAGCAGTACTTC.

This clone is a singleton in its sample. The rearrangement joins TRBV7-2 to TRBJ1-2; D may be TRBD1 (5 bases). The CDR3 runs to 15 residues. Germline CDR1 SGHTA, CDR2 FQGNSA. V shed 1 base and J shed 4 bases, with 13 bases lying between them. The CDR3 is CASSLGAGFGYGYTF. CDR3 in DNA: TGTGCCAGCAGCTTAGGTGCAGGGTTTGGCTATGGCTACACCTTC. The full variable domain, completed using reference TRBV7-2 and TRBJ1-2, is GAGVSQSPSNKVTEKGKDVELRCDPISGHTALYWYRQSLGQGLEFLIYFQGNSAPDKSGLPSDRFSAERTGGSVSTLTIQRTQQEDSAVYLCASSLGAGFGYGYTFGSGTRLTVV.

J is TRBJ2-3 and V is TRBV28; maybe TRBD2 (7 bases). The germline V gene has CDR1 MDHEN and CDR2 SYDVKM. The CDR3 runs 14 residues. Trimming pared 4 bases from V and 5 bases from J, leaving 13 bases between. CDR3 coding DNA: TGTGCCAGCAGTTCGGGGGGCGGGGGAGATACGCAGTATTTT. It specifies CASSSGGGGDTQYF. Full variable domain (rest looked up from reference TRBV28 and TRBJ2-3): DVKVTQSSRYLVKRTGEKVFLECVQDMDHENMFWYRQDPGLGLRLIYFSYDVKMKEKGDIPEGYSVSREKKERFSLILESASTNQTSMYLCASSSGGGGDTQYFGPGTRLTVL.

The chain recombines TRBV6-5 with TRBJ2-3; 8 nucleotides match TRBD2. V shed 6 bases, J shed 3 bases, and the junction held 8 bases outside the gene matches. The V gene's germline CDR1 is MNHEY and CDR2 SVGAGI. The CDR3 covers 15 residues. The CDR3, as DNA: TGTGCCAGCAGATTGGAGCGGGAGAGGACAGATACGCAGTATTTT. Its protein is CASRLERERTDTQYF.

The V gene is TRBV2, the J gene TRBJ2-4, with a weak D call TRBD2 (6 bases). Looked up from germline, CDR1 is SNHLY and CDR2 is FYNNEI. The CDR3 is made up of 15 amino acids. V was clipped by 5 bases and J by 0 bases, with 11 bases between them. CDR3 amino acids: CASSQLAPAKNIQYF. For the CDR3, the DNA is TGTGCCAGCAGTCAACTAGCTCCAGCCAAAAACATTCAGTACTTC.

This chain joins TRBV5-4 and TRBJ1-6, with no clear D. Germline V CDR1 and CDR2: SGHNT, YYREEE (reference sequence). The CDR3 loop spans 14 amino acids. Between the trimmed V and J ends, which lost 2 bases and 5 bases, there was a span of 8 bases. CDR3 region: CASSFGQNNSPLHF. The CDR3 bases are TGTGCCAGCAGCTTTGGTCAGAATAATTCACCCCTCCACTTT.

This chain connects TRBV2 to TRBJ2-7; D perhaps matches TRBD1 (5 bases). Germline CDR1 and CDR2: SNHLY and FYNNEI. The V end was cut by 7 bases, the J end by 4 bases, with 14 bases between. The CDR3 extends over 13 amino acids. In nucleotides, the CDR3 is TGTGCCAGCACCCTAGACAGATTTTACGAGCAGTACTTC. Its translation is CASTLDRFYEQYF.